A single sample gave rise to the 7 T cell receptor beta chains below, sequenced in a study of blood T cell repertoires in COVID-19. Libraries were prepared by immunoSEQ multiplex PCR; TCRdb keeps only in-frame clonotypes and omits some of them. The top ten hold 2.3% of the sample, which has some 360,000 clones, about 90% seen once. The specimen was peripheral blood. Receptors were obtained from a woman in her fifties or sixties with COVID-19, enrolled during active disease.

This chain links TRBV23-1 with TRBJ1-5; D gene uncertain. TRBV23-1 belongs to the ORF category, with a function that is uncertain. Trimming pared 0 bases from V and 2 bases from J, leaving 8 bases between. This CDR3 spans 15 amino acids. CDR3 bases: TGCGCCAGCAGTCAATCGCGGGGTGGCAATCAGCCCCAGCATTTT. Translation: CASSQSRGGNQPQHF.

The J gene is TRBJ1-4, the V gene TRBV14; D is possibly TRBD1 (6 bases). The V end lost 2 bases, the J end lost 8 bases, and 12 bases lay between the germline ends. The CDR3 has 14 amino acids. Germline values: CDR1 SGHDN, CDR2 FVKESK. This chain's CDR3 is CASSQYRADEKLFF. The CDR3 DNA is TGTGCCAGCAGCCAATACAGGGCGGACGAAAAACTGTTTTTT.

This clone was found once. This chain links TRBV11-2 with TRBJ1-2; 9 nucleotides align to TRBD1. Germline loops: CDR1 SGHAT, CDR2 FQNNGV. CDR3 size: 13 residues. J lost 7 bases, V lost 5 bases, and 5 bases had no gene match. CDR3 amino acids: CASSRDRDGGYTF. In DNA, the CDR3 is TGTGCCAGCAGCAGGGACAGGGACGGTGGCTACACCTTC.

The CDR3 bases are TGCGCCAGCAGCCTCGGGACAGGGCGCCACGAGCAGTACTTC. Amino acid sequence: CASSLGTGRHEQYF. V usage is TRBV5-1 and J usage is TRBJ2-7; 9 bases line up with TRBD1. CDR3 size: 14 residues. The germline gives CDR1 SGHRS, CDR2 YFSETQ. After removal of 4 bases from V and 5 bases from J, the junction contained 7 bases not matched to a gene.

The chain has TRBV27 and TRBJ2-2; TRBD1 matches at 7 bases. Germline V gene lookup returns CDR1 MNHEY and CDR2 SMNVEV (reference sequence). Germline trimming cut 6 bases from V and 5 bases from J; bases unmatched to any gene: 3. There are 13 residues in the CDR3. CDR3 coding DNA: TGTGCCAGCAGCACGACAGGGACCGGGGAGCTGTTTTTT. This sequence encodes CASSTTGTGELFF.

The chain combines TRBV4-2 with TRBJ1-5, with unresolved D. This CDR3 is built from 16 residues. The V end lost 1 base, the J end lost 1 base, and 11 bases lay between the germline ends. Germline CDR1 reads LGHNA; CDR2 reads YNFKEQ. CDR3 DNA: TGTGCCAGCAGCCAAGGTGCCAGTGGCAGCAATCAGCCCCAGCATTTT. This translates into CASSQGASGSNQPQHF.

The genes are TRBV10-3 and TRBJ1-4; D uncertain. V dropped 0 bases and J dropped 2 bases, with 7 bases sitting between them. This CDR3 is 15 amino acids long. CDR1 and CDR2 from the germline V gene are ENHRY and SYGVKD. The CDR3 is CAISESGRTNEKLFF. CDR3 DNA sequence: TGTGCCATCAGTGAGTCAGGCAGGACTAATGAAAAACTGTTTTTT.